Sequencing of this TCR beta chain was carried out in a study of blood T cell repertoires in COVID-19. As for the study in general: Acute and convalescent COVID-19 specimens originated in the United States, Italy and Spain. PBMCs, B-cell-depleted T cells, or T cells provided the cDNA or gDNA that made up the material.

Followed longitudinally, the Seattle patients had been enrolled during active infection. Some clones are missing from TCRdb's copy, which holds only in-frame ones; the method was immunoSEQ multiplex PCR. The repertoire holds 160,000 or so clones, with 87% as singletons. Germline trimming cut 3 bases from V and 4 bases from J; bases unmatched to any gene: 5. The CDR3 is made up of 16 amino acids. CDR1 SEHNR and CDR2 FQNEAQ come from the germline V gene (reference sequence). This chain joins TRBV7-9 and TRBJ1-5; 11 nucleotides line up with TRBD1. The source material was peripheral blood. The clonotype originates from an older woman with COVID-19, enrolled during active disease. CDR3 loop: CASSLAGTGGNQPQHF. The DNA of the CDR3 is TGTGCCAGCAGCTTGGCCGGGACAGGGGGAAATCAGCCCCAGCATTTT.